The entry below gives a single T cell receptor (beta chain) sequence along with its context. What it recognizes is unknown. TCRdb reanalysed the 5' RACE reads using MiXCR and keeps one entry per CDR3 protein. The table lists 1.5 million to 2 million distinct CDR3 sequences, about 32% of them singletons. The data derive from a study of identical twins. Findings of the study overall: Beta clonotypes that were abundant in cord blood contained fewer insertions, a pattern absent from memory repertoires.

The V gene lost 8 bases and the J gene lost 5 bases, with 11 bases spanning the gap. The CDR3 sequence is 11 residues long. Germline CDR1 SGHKS, CDR2 YYEKEE (reference sequence). The chain is built from TRBV5-5 and TRBJ2-7, with D unresolved. The sequenced material came from cord blood. This receptor was obtained from a newborn girl in good health. The CDR3 loop is CASQRTDEQYF. The CDR3 nucleotides read TGTGCCAGTCAGCGAACCGACGAGCAGTACTTC.